This T cell receptor (beta chain) was captured by sequencing in a study of blood T cell repertoires in COVID-19. The overall study: Specimens from acute and convalescent COVID-19 originated in the United States, Italy and Spain. Sample material is recorded as cDNA or gDNA derived from T cells, B-cell-depleted T cells, or PBMCs.

How the authors handled the data: Reference gene primers were amplified, and this amplification served to estimate nucleated cell counts. Clones were sequenced by immunoSEQ multiplex PCR, and TCRdb holds only the in-frame ones, with some missing. That table furnishes V, J and clone size, whereas the DNA furnished D and trimming. The sample shows just over 200,000 clones, 85% to 90% of them seen only once. This clone has only a few counts. The CDR3 is made up of 16 amino acids. Germline CDR1 and CDR2: MNHEY and SVGEGT. V dropped 6 bases and J dropped 0; count of bases not matched to a gene: 8. This TCR derives from a man of 80 years or more with acute or convalescent COVID-19. The chain recombines TRBV6-2 or TRBV6-3 with TRBJ1-5; TRBD1 matches at 7 bases. The sample taken for sequencing was peripheral blood. DNA of the CDR3: TGTGCCAGCAGCTTTCACCGGGACAGTAGCAATCAGCCCCAGCATTTT. Protein: CASSFHRDSSNQPQHF.